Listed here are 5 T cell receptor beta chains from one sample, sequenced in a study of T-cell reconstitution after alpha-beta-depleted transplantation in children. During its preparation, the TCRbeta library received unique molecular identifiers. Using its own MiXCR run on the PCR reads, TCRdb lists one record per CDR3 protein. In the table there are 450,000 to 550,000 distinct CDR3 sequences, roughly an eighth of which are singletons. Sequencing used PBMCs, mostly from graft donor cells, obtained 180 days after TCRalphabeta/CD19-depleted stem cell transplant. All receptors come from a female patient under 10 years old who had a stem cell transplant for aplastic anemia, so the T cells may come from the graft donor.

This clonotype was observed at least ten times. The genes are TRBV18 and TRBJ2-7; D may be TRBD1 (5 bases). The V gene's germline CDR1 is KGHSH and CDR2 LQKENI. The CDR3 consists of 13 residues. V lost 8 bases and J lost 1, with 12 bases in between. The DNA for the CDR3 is TGTGCCAGCAGCCCCCCAGGGTCCTACGAGCAGTACTTC. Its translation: CASSPPGSYEQYF.

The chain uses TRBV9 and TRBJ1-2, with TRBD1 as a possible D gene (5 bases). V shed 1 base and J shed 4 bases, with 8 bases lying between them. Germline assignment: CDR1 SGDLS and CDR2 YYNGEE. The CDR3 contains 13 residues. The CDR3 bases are TGTGCCAGCAGCGTACAGGGAGGCTATGGCTACACCTTC. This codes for CASSVQGGYGYTF.

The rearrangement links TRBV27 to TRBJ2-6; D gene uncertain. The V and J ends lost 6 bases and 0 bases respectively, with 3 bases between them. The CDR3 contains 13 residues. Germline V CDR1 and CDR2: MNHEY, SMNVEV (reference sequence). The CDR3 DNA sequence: TGTGCCAGCAGGGACTCTGGGGCCAACGTCCTGACTTTC. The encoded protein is CASRDSGANVLTF.

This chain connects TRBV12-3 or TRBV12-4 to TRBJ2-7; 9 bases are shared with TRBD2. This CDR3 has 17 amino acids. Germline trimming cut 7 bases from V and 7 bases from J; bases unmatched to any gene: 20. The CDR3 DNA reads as TGTGCCAGCACCCAACCCTCGCTTAAGACTAGCGGTGGGGAGCAGTACGTC. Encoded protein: CASTQPSLKTSGGEQYV.

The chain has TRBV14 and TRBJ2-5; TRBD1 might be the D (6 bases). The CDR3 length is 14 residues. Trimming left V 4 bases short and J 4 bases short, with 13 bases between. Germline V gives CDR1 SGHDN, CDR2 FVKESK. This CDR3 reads CASSPRQAGETQYF. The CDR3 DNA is TGTGCCAGCAGCCCCAGACAGGCCGGAGAGACCCAGTACTTC. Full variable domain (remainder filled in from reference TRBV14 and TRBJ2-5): EAGVTQFPSHSVIEKGQTVTLRCDPISGHDNLYWYRRVMGKEIKFLLHFVKESKQDESGMPNNRFLAERTGGTYSTLKVQPAELEDSGVYFCASSPRQAGETQYFGPGTRLLVL.